Listed below are T cell receptor beta chains from one sample, sequenced in a study of cytomegalovirus exposure and HLA in healthy donors. Only in-frame clones appear in the TCRdb table, and some are missing; sequencing was by immunoSEQ multiplex PCR. The top ten hold roughly 0.88% of the sample, which has 250,000 to 400,000 clones, roughly 88% seen once. The sequenced sample was PBMCs. Source of these receptors: a man aged 25-40 years in good health and CMV-seronegative. Each CDR3 is given without its conserved first and last residue. Where a row states a size, it is once, few, many or the class of an expanded clone; other rows omit it.

TRBV25-1	-	TRBJ2-2	ASKDSTGELF
TRBV30	-	TRBJ1-2	ASDRVANYGYT
TRBV4-1	few	TRBJ1-6	ASSQGPGQWNSPLH
TRBV5-6	-	TRBJ1-6	ASSFRGESHNSPLH
TRBV5-1	-	TRBJ1-6	ASSLTGANNSPLH
TRBV5-1	-	TRBJ2-2	ASSLRAEMTGELF
TRBV7-2	-	TRBJ2-7	ASSFQGSYEQY
TRBV6-6	-	TRBJ1-4	ASSYSGTGDEKLF
TRBV12-5	once	TRBJ1-1	ASGLGQANTEAF
TRBV10-1	few	TRBJ1-6	ASSAQPYNSPLH
TRBV6-5	-	TRBJ1-4	ASGRDRGEKLF
TRBV10-2	-	TRBJ2-3	ASTGGYRGTDTQY
TRBV5-1	few	TRBJ1-2	ASSLAAGSGGGYT
TRBV9	-	TRBJ1-3	ASSQGASGNTIY
TRBV7-9	-	TRBJ1-6	ASSLARIYNSPLH
TRBV27	-	TRBJ2-6	ASSLRWSVSGANVLT
TRBV7-9	few	TRBJ1-3	ASSLAQGANTIY
TRBV6-1	-	TRBJ1-4	ASSEYFGGQKTRNEKLF
TRBV19	-	TRBJ2-2	ASIPNRGTNTGELF
TRBV10-2	-	TRBJ2-7	ASSEPSYEQY
TRBV14	-	TRBJ1-1	ASSQDWGVGYTEAF
TRBV5-6	-	TRBJ2-4	ASSWGLGSIQY
TRBV6-4	-	TRBJ1-2	ASSPGPWEFNYGYT
TRBV13	few	TRBJ2-3	ASSLAVQDTQY
TRBV7-9	-	TRBJ2-7	ASSLEGGYKQY
TRBV9	-	TRBJ1-1	ASGQPMNTEAF
TRBV25-1	once	TRBJ2-1	ASSEYSAGGKDEQF
TRBV18	-	TRBJ1-5	ASSPAGSTWH